This TCR beta chain was obtained from a study of OX40 agonist ivuxolimab in advanced cancers. Study context: Ivuxolimab, which is an agonistic anti-OX40 (CD134) antibody, was administered to the patients. Patient treatment consisted of intravenous ivuxolimab administration every 2 weeks at 0.01 to 10 mg/kg.

Here immunoSEQ multiplex PCR was the method, and the copy in TCRdb shows in-frame clones only, minus some. This sample has tens of thousands of clones, with about nine tenths found just once. Study-level points and caveats: Compared with others, partial responders at 0.1-3.0 mg/kg displayed clonal expansion among the lowest. By week 6 at 0.1 to 3.0 mg/kg, blood CD4+ and CD8+ T cells had expanded clonally.

The CDR3 extends over 15 amino acids. As to this clone: Its antigen is undetermined.

This TCR came from an adult with an advanced solid tumor such as melanoma, head and neck, liver or kidney cancer. Sequenced material: CD4+ or CD8+ T cells sorted from blood, taken in a trial of the OX40 agonist ivuxolimab. V is TRBV1 and J is TRBJ2-7; TRBD2, the D gene given by the table, was not confirmed from the DNA. TRBV1 is noted as a pseudogene. In nucleotides, the CDR3 is TGCACCAGCACGCCCCCGGCGGGGGGGCACTACGAGCAGTACTTC. Translated: CTSTPPAGGHYEQYF.